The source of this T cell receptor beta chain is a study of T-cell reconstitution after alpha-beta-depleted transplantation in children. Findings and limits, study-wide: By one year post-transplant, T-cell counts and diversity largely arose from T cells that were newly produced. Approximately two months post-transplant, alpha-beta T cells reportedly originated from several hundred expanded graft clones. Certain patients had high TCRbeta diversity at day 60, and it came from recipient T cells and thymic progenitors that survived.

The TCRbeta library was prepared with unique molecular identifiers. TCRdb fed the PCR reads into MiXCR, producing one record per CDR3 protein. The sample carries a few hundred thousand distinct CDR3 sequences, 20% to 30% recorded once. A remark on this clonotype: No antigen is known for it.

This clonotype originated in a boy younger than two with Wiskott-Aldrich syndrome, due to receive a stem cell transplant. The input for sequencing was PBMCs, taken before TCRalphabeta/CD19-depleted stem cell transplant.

The CDR3 nucleotides read TGTGCCAGCAGCTTTTCTAGCGGACAATATTACAATGAGCAGTTCTTC. Encoded protein: CASSFSSGQYYNEQFF. The chain combines TRBV5-5 with TRBJ2-1, with 7 bases that match TRBD2. V trimming: 2 bases; J trimming: 4 bases; junction bases outside the gene matches: 9. This CDR3 is 16 amino acids long. Germline values: CDR1 SGHKS, CDR2 YYEKEE (reference sequence).